This passage covers 32 T cell receptor beta chains from one sample sequenced in a study of cytomegalovirus exposure and HLA in healthy donors. Researchers ran the PCR with 60 Vbeta and 13 Jbeta primers. Generated by immunoSEQ multiplex PCR, the TCRdb table keeps only in-frame clones and is missing some. The profile shows about 150,000 clones, 84% of them singletons. The source material was PBMCs. The receptors were gathered from a boy between 2 and 10 years old in good health and CMV-seronegative.

On this clone itself: The germline gene is not matched at one end of the junction; a read error may be the cause. This chain links TRBV9 with TRBJ2-5, with 7 bases aligning to TRBD1. The germline V gene has CDR1 SGDLS and CDR2 YYNGEE. The CDR3 is 16 amino acids. The CDR3 reads CASSVPKTGNQEAQYF. Written as DNA, the CDR3 is TGTGCCAGCAGCGTGCCCAAGACAGGGAATCAAGAGGCCCAGTACTTC.

This clone has just one count. The chain is built from TRBV9 and TRBJ2-3, with D tentatively TRBD2 (6 bases). CDR1 is SGDLS and CDR2 is YYNGEE in the germline V gene. The CDR3 contains 13 residues. Trimming removed 3 bases at V and 4 bases at J, with 9 bases between. The chain's CDR3 is CASSATSSDTQYF. Here the CDR3 DNA reads TGTGCCAGCAGCGCTACTAGCTCAGATACGCAGTATTTT. Full variable domain (outside the CDR3, taken from reference TRBV9 and TRBJ2-3): DSGVTQTPKHLITATGQRVTLRCSPRSGDLSVYWYQQSLDQGLQFLIQYYNGEERAKGNILERFSAQQFPDLHSELNLSSLELGDSALYFCASSATSSDTQYFGPGTRLTVL.

V is TRBV2 and J is TRBJ2-6, with TRBD1 matching 8 bases. The germline V gene encodes CDR1 SNHLY and CDR2 FYNNEI. Trimming took 4 bases from V and 4 from J; bases not matched to a gene: 12. This CDR3 is built from 18 residues. The CDR3 spells CASSGAMTGDTGANVLTF. Written as DNA, the CDR3 is TGTGCCAGCAGTGGGGCAATGACAGGGGACACCGGGGCCAACGTCCTGACTTTC. The variable domain in full, with the rest retrieved from reference TRBV2 and TRBJ2-6, is EPEVTQTPSHQVTQMGQEVILRCVPISNHLYFYWYRQILGQKVEFLVSFYNNEISEKSEIFDDQFSVERPDGSNFTLKIRSTKLEDSAMYFCASSGAMTGDTGANVLTFGAGSRLTVL.

V is TRBV27 and J is TRBJ1-3, with D maybe TRBD1 (5 bases). With 1 base removed from V and 0 bases from J, the gap between germline ends came to 7 bases. CDR1 and CDR2 (germline): MNHEY, SMNVEV (reference sequence). This CDR3 comprises 15 residues. This chain's CDR3 is CASSLWGGSGNTIYF. In nucleotides, the CDR3 is TGTGCCAGCAGTTTATGGGGGGGCTCTGGAAACACCATATATTTT.

The chain is built from TRBV5-6 and TRBJ2-2; D gene uncertain. Trimming left V 0 bases short and J 11 bases short, with 11 bases between. The CDR3 loop spans 13 amino acids. The germline CDR1 and CDR2 sequences are SGHDT and YYEEEE. Here the CDR3 reads CASSLANWPELFF. The CDR3 DNA is TGTGCCAGCAGCTTGGCCAATTGGCCCGAGCTGTTTTTT.

The chain uses TRBV11-2 and TRBJ2-1, with TRBD2 matching over 9 bases. The J segment lost 14 bases and the V segment lost 0 bases, leaving 5 bases of the junction unmatched. The CDR3 loop spans 13 amino acids. From germline, CDR1 is SGHAT and CDR2 FQNNGV. For the CDR3, the DNA is TGTGCCAGCAGCTTAGAGGGTAGCGGGAGAGAGTTCTTC. Translating gives CASSLEGSGREFF.

The chain recombines TRBV28 with TRBJ2-1, with D possibly matching TRBD1 (5 bases). The germline V and J ends were trimmed by 2 bases and 8 bases, with 16 bases remaining between them. Germline loops: CDR1 MDHEN, CDR2 SYDVKM. This CDR3 contains 15 residues. In nucleotides, the CDR3 is TGTGCCAGCAGTTTACCCGGACACAGTAGGGATGAGCAGTTCTTC. This sequence encodes CASSLPGHSRDEQFF.

This clone occurred a few times. V and J are TRBV7-2 and TRBJ2-7; D remains ambiguous. The CDR3 consists of 12 residues. With 1 base removed from V and 2 bases from J, the gap between germline ends came to 3 bases. Germline loops: CDR1 SGHTA, CDR2 FQGNSA. CDR3 sequence reads: CASSLEPYEQYF. CDR3 DNA: TGTGCCAGCAGCTTAGAGCCCTACGAGCAGTACTTC.

This chain joins TRBV28 and TRBJ1-4; 8 nucleotides line up with TRBD1. The CDR3 is made up of 14 amino acids. Per the germline V gene, CDR1 is MDHEN and CDR2 is SYDVKM. The V gene end was trimmed by 6 bases and the J gene end by 8 bases; junction bases not matched to a gene: 8. This chain's CDR3 is CASSPRGRGEKLFF. CDR3 coding DNA: TGTGCCAGCAGCCCCAGGGGGCGAGGGGAAAAACTGTTTTTT.

V usage is TRBV18 and J usage is TRBJ2-3, with a weak D call TRBD1 (5 bases). Germline V gene lookup returns CDR1 KGHSH and CDR2 LQKENI. Deletions cut 3 bases from V and 2 bases from J, with 12 bases between. The CDR3 totals 15 residues. In DNA form, the CDR3 reads TGTGCCAGCTCACCCCTAGACAGACCCACAGATACGCAGTATTTT. Translating gives CASSPLDRPTDTQYF. Together with reference TRBV18 and TRBJ2-3, the CDR3 gives the full variable domain: NAGVMQNPRHLVRRRGQEARLRCSPMKGHSHVYWYRQLPEEGLKFMVYLQKENIIDESGMPKERFSAEFPKEGPSILRIQQVVRGDSAAYFCASSPLDRPTDTQYFGPGTRLTVL.

J is TRBJ2-5 and V is TRBV11-2; TRBD1 matches 7 bases. TRBJ2-7 matches the DNA end more closely, so the J call is doubtful. The germline CDR1 and CDR2 sequences are SGHAT and FQNNGV. This CDR3 has 15 amino acids. The CDR3 loop reads CASSLIQGSGDEQYF. The CDR3 nucleotides are TGTGCCAGCAGCTTGATACAGGGGTCTGGCGACGAGCAGTACTTC.

The genes are TRBV6-5 and TRBJ1-5, with D perhaps TRBD1 (6 bases). This CDR3 region has 14 residues. With 4 bases removed from V and 3 bases from J, the gap between germline ends came to 10 bases. Germline V gives CDR1 MNHEY, CDR2 SVGAGI. For the CDR3, the DNA is TGTGCCAGCAGTTTACAGGGAAACAATCAGCCCCAGCATTTT. This translates into CASSLQGNNQPQHF.

This clone was counted a single time. The chain combines TRBV2 with TRBJ2-5; D might be TRBD2 (5 bases). Matching the DNA end better, TRBJ2-7 makes the J call doubtful. The germline CDR1 and CDR2 sequences are SNHLY and FYNNEI. CDR3 length: 16 amino acids. CDR3 protein: CASSGRLSPEHDEQYF. CDR3 nucleotide sequence: TGTGCCAGCAGTGGCCGACTATCCCCAGAGCATGACGAGCAGTACTTC.

The V and J genes are TRBV4-2 and TRBJ1-3, with D uncertain. Trimming cost V 0 bases and J 2 bases, with 8 bases left between them. The V gene's germline CDR1 is LGHNA and CDR2 YNFKEQ. The CDR3 extends over 15 amino acids. CDR3 sequence reads: CASSQDRVTGNTIYF. The CDR3 bases are TGTGCCAGCAGCCAAGATCGGGTTACTGGAAACACCATATATTTT.

The sample holds one count of this clone. CDR3 in DNA: TGTGCCAGCAGCCCCGGACTAGCGGGGGATCAAGAGACCCAGTACTTC. It translates to CASSPGLAGDQETQYF. The V call is TRBV11-1, the J call TRBJ2-5; 13 bases agree with TRBD2. V shed 5 bases, J shed 2 bases, and the junction held 5 bases outside the gene matches. The CDR3 length is 16 residues. Per the germline V gene, CDR1 is SGHAT and CDR2 is FQDESV (reference sequence).

The genes are TRBV6-5 and TRBJ1-2; 9 positions match TRBD1. This CDR3 is built from 15 residues. Trimming removed 5 bases from V and 6 bases from J; junction bases left unmatched: 10. Germline V gene sequence: CDR1 MNHEY, CDR2 SVGAGI. The CDR3 sequence is CASSGTGSNNNGYTF. For the CDR3, the DNA is TGTGCCAGCAGTGGGACAGGGTCGAACAATAATGGCTACACCTTC.

The chain combines TRBV18 with TRBJ2-5, with TRBD2 matching 8 bases. Per the germline V gene, CDR1 is KGHSH and CDR2 is LQKENI. This CDR3 spans 14 amino acids. Trimming cost V 4 bases and J 5 bases; bases outside gene matches: 6. This CDR3 reads CASSLSGRSETQYF. DNA of the CDR3: TGTGCCAGCTCACTGAGCGGGAGATCTGAGACCCAGTACTTC.

The chain recombines TRBV10-3 with TRBJ2-5, with 8 bases fitting TRBD2. V gave up 2 bases and J gave up 5 bases; unmatched junction bases: 10. The CDR3 loop spans 16 amino acids. Germline CDR1 ENHRY, CDR2 SYGVKD. The CDR3 DNA follows: TGTGCCATCAGTGAGACCATAGGTGGACTAGCCGAGACCCAGTACTTC. Its translation is CAISETIGGLAETQYF.

V and J are TRBV19 and TRBJ2-5; 9 bases agree with TRBD1. The germline CDR1 and CDR2 sequences are LNHDA and SQIVND (reference sequence). The junction had 13 bases not matched to a gene; V was cut back by 7 bases and J by 4 bases. The CDR3 is 16 residues long. Here the CDR3 DNA reads TGTGCCAGTACTCCTGGGGACAGGGAAGAGCGAGAGACCCAGTACTTC. Translated: CASTPGDREERETQYF.

Only one count was recorded for this clone. CDR3 sequence (DNA): TGTGCCAGTAGTATAGCTTCCGGGGAGCTGTTTTTT. Translation gives CASSIASGELFF. V and J are TRBV19 and TRBJ2-2; D remains ambiguous. CDR1 LNHDA and CDR2 SQIVND come from the germline V gene (reference sequence). The V and J ends lost 1 base and 6 bases respectively, with 3 bases between them. The CDR3 has 12 amino acids.

J is TRBJ2-7 and V is TRBV7-9, with D possibly matching TRBD1 (6 bases). The CDR3 has 13 amino acids. Germline V lookup: CDR1 SEHNR, CDR2 FQNEAQ (reference sequence). The V and J ends lost 7 bases and 3 bases respectively, with 13 bases between them. The CDR3 protein is CASMGASFYEQYF. CDR3 nucleotides: TGTGCCAGCATGGGGGCCTCTTTCTACGAGCAGTACTTC.

The chain carries TRBV7-2 and TRBJ1-1; the D is unclear. Trimming removed 3 bases at V and 2 bases at J, with 7 bases between. This CDR3 contains 13 residues. Looked up from germline, CDR1 is SGHTA and CDR2 is FQGNSA. Here the CDR3 reads CASSLQFNTEAFF. CDR3 nucleotide sequence: TGTGCCAGCAGCTTGCAGTTCAACACTGAAGCTTTCTTT.

The V and J genes are TRBV23-1 and TRBJ2-7, with D perhaps matching TRBD1 (5 bases). TRBV23-1 is labeled an ORF, and its function is uncertain. V was trimmed by 3 bases and J by 3 bases, leaving 12 bases between them. The CDR3 is made up of 14 amino acids. CDR3 sequence reads: CASSQTDVYYEQYF. The CDR3 DNA follows: TGCGCCAGCAGTCAGACAGATGTTTACTACGAGCAGTACTTC.

The V gene is TRBV19, the J gene TRBJ1-3; TRBD1 is a possible D gene (5 bases). The CDR3 is 14 residues long. V was pared by 8 bases and J by 0 bases, with 11 bases between. CDR1 is LNHDA, CDR2 SQIVND, per germline (reference sequence). The CDR3 DNA follows: TGTGCCAGTCAGAGACAGTCCTCTGGAAACACCATATATTTT. This gives the protein CASQRQSSGNTIYF.

The V and J genes are TRBV12-2 and TRBJ2-1; TRBD2, the table's D call, lacks a check against the DNA. TRBV12-2 constitutes a pseudogene. The CDR3 extends over 18 amino acids. The CDR3 DNA reads TGTGCAAGTCGCTTAGATCGGGAGCGGAGGCAGGCTAACAATGAGCAGTTCTTC. This gives the protein CASRLDRERRQANNEQFF.

This clone was detected only a few times. The CDR3 loop reads CASSPTSYEQYF. The CDR3 nucleotides read TGTGCCAGCAGTCCGACTAGCTACGAGCAGTACTTC. V usage is TRBV7-8 and J usage is TRBJ2-7, with D possibly being TRBD2 (6 bases). Germline loops: CDR1 SGHVS, CDR2 FQNEAQ. The CDR3 totals 12 residues. The V end was cut by 6 bases, the J end by 3 bases, with 9 bases between.

This clone was found once. The chain joins TRBV28 to TRBJ2-7; TRBD1 might be the D (6 bases). The CDR3 has 15 amino acids. V lost 5 bases and J 1 base, leaving 15 bases between the germline ends. Germline V gene lookup returns CDR1 MDHEN and CDR2 SYDVKM. CDR3 sequence: CASSGRGRGSYEQYF. In nucleotides, the CDR3 is TGTGCCAGCAGTGGCAGGGGTCGAGGGTCCTACGAGCAGTACTTC.

The chain couples TRBV19 to TRBJ2-6, with D possibly being TRBD1 (5 bases). The germline V gene has CDR1 LNHDA and CDR2 SQIVND (reference sequence). This CDR3 region has 16 residues. V shed 4 bases and J shed 2 bases, with 12 bases lying between them. CDR3 sequence (DNA): TGTGCCAGTAGTAGCCAGGGTGCAGCTGGGGCCAACGTCCTGACTTTC. Its protein product is CASSSQGAAGANVLTF.

The V and J genes are TRBV10-3 and TRBJ1-4; TRBD1 might be the D (5 bases). CDR1 is ENHRY and CDR2 is SYGVKD in the germline V gene. The germline V and J ends were trimmed by 6 bases and 8 bases, with 13 bases remaining between them. This CDR3 has 13 amino acids. The CDR3 is CAIRGGLGEKLFF. CDR3 coding DNA: TGTGCCATCAGGGGGGGATTAGGCGAAAAACTGTTTTTT.

The CDR3 here is CASSPLKQGSATNEKLFF. CDR3 sequence (DNA): TGTGCCAGCTCACCATTGAAGCAGGGGTCTGCAACTAATGAAAAACTGTTTTTT. The chain uses TRBV18 and TRBJ1-4; TRBD1 is a possible D gene (6 bases). V lost 2 bases and J 0 bases, leaving 16 bases between the germline ends. CDR1 and CDR2 from the germline V gene are KGHSH and LQKENI. The CDR3 covers 18 residues.

Remarks on this clone: A junction boundary mismatches the germline segment, possibly from a read error. The V call is TRBV7-9, the J call TRBJ2-2; 7 bases line up with TRBD1. The CDR3 covers 14 residues. Per germline, CDR1 SEHNR and CDR2 FQNEAQ (reference sequence). CDR3 sequence: CASSFDDRAWEPFF. The CDR3 coding sequence is TGTGCCAGCAGCTTCGATGACAGGGCGTGGGAGCCGTTTTTT.

This sequence joins TRBV7-2 and TRBJ2-3; TRBD2 matches 11 bases. The germline V gene has CDR1 SGHTA and CDR2 FQGNSA. The V gene end was trimmed by 3 bases and the J gene end by 0 bases; junction bases not matched to a gene: 5. The length of the CDR3 is 17 residues. CDR3 residues: CASSFRLAGPSTDTQYF. For the CDR3, the DNA is TGTGCCAGCAGCTTTCGACTAGCGGGGCCGAGCACAGATACGCAGTATTTT.